These 30 T cell receptor beta chains share one sample of origin, sequenced in a study of blood T cell repertoires in COVID-19. Profiled with immunoSEQ multiplex PCR; TCRdb holds only in-frame clones, not every one. Of fewer than 350,000 clones in the sample, 85% to 90% were seen once. The specimen sequenced was peripheral blood. These receptors were obtained from a woman under 40 with COVID-19, enrolled during active disease.

The chain carries TRBV10-2 and TRBJ1-2; D not certain. V lost 8 bases, J lost 2 bases, and 6 bases lay in between. The CDR3 totals 11 residues. Germline CDR1 reads WSHSY; CDR2 reads SAAADI. The CDR3 nucleotides are TGCGCCAGCGGGGAGAACTATGGCTACACCTTC. As protein: CASGENYGYTF.

The rearrangement uses TRBV7-8 and TRBJ2-1; 7 bases line up with TRBD2. The CDR3 spans 16 residues. CDR1 is SGHVS and CDR2 is FQNEAQ in the germline V gene. V was pared by 5 bases and J by 4 bases, with 11 bases of the junction left unmatched. Here the CDR3 DNA reads TGTGCCAGCAGCCAGAGTCACGCGGGGGAGTACAATGAGCAGTTCTTC. It specifies CASSQSHAGEYNEQFF.

The chain has TRBV2 and TRBJ2-3; D is unresolved. Germline V lookup: CDR1 SNHLY, CDR2 FYNNEI. This CDR3 spans 12 amino acids. V shed 10 bases and J shed 5 bases, with 13 bases lying between them. The CDR3 bases are TGTGCCAAAGCCGCCCCGGGAGATACGCAGTATTTT. It translates to CAKAAPGDTQYF. The complete variable domain, with remaining parts taken from reference TRBV2 and TRBJ2-3, reads EPEVTQTPSHQVTQMGQEVILRCVPISNHLYFYWYRQILGQKVEFLVSFYNNEISEKSEIFDDQFSVERPDGSNFTLKIRSTKLEDSAMYFCAKAAPGDTQYFGPGTRLTVL.

This clone was observed once. This chain joins TRBV9 and TRBJ2-3, with D tentatively TRBD2 (6 bases). This CDR3 region has 15 residues. Germline V gene data show CDR1 as SGDLS and CDR2 as YYNGEE. V gave up 0 bases and J gave up 0 bases, with 8 bases separating them. CDR3 residues: CASSVVSGSTDTQYF. The CDR3 DNA sequence: TGTGCCAGCAGCGTAGTTAGCGGAAGCACAGATACGCAGTATTTT.

The chain uses TRBV7-6 and TRBJ2-5, with a weak D call TRBD2 (6 bases). The CDR3 length is 15 residues. From germline, CDR1 is SGHVS and CDR2 FNYEAQ. Trimming stripped 1 base from V and 5 bases from J, with 14 bases between. CDR3 in DNA: TGTGCCAGCAGCTTAGGGTGGAGGGGAGCGGAGACCCAGTACTTC. Its translation is CASSLGWRGAETQYF.

V usage is TRBV28 and J usage is TRBJ1-2, with 7 nucleotides matching TRBD1. V lost 3 bases, J lost 4 bases, and 8 bases stayed unmatched. The germline V gene has CDR1 MDHEN and CDR2 SYDVKM. This CDR3 spans 15 amino acids. Here the CDR3 reads CASSLWGDRFYGYTF. The CDR3 DNA reads as TGTGCCAGCAGTTTGTGGGGGGACAGATTCTATGGCTACACCTTC.

V and J are TRBV18 and TRBJ1-5; a possible D gene is TRBD1 (5 bases). The V end lost 2 bases, the J end lost 7 bases, and 15 bases lay between the germline ends. CDR3 length: 15 residues. Germline assignment: CDR1 KGHSH and CDR2 LQKENI. CDR3 sequence (DNA): TGTGCCAGCTCACCAGACCAGGGAGGGAAACAGCCCCAGCATTTT. Translating it yields CASSPDQGGKQPQHF.

The chain joins TRBV11-2 to TRBJ2-3, with D unresolved. Trimming pared 4 bases from V and 0 bases from J, leaving 5 bases between. In germline, CDR1 is SGHAT, CDR2 FQNNGV. This CDR3 spans 13 amino acids. The DNA of the CDR3 is TGTGCCAGCAGCTCCATTAGCACAGATACGCAGTATTTT. Protein sequence: CASSSISTDTQYF.

CDR3 nucleotide sequence: TGTGCCAGCAGCTTAGAGGGGGCGCCGGACGAGCAGTACTTC. This codes for CASSLEGAPDEQYF. This chain connects TRBV13 to TRBJ2-7, with 7 bases that match TRBD1. The CDR3 has 14 amino acids. V gave up 1 base and J gave up 5 bases; unmatched junction bases: 5. Germline lookup yields CDR1 PRHDT and CDR2 FYEKMQ (reference sequence).

The V and J genes are TRBV14 and TRBJ2-7, with D possibly being TRBD1 (5 bases). This CDR3 has 14 residues. Trimming took off 4 bases at V and 2 bases at J, with 12 bases between the two ends. Per the germline V gene, CDR1 is SGHDN and CDR2 is FVKESK. The CDR3 here is CASSRAGNPYEQYF. CDR3 nucleotides: TGTGCCAGCAGCCGAGCAGGGAACCCCTACGAGCAGTACTTC.

The J gene is TRBJ1-3, the V gene TRBV5-4; D gene ambiguous. Trimming left V 5 bases short and J 6 bases short, with 15 bases between. Germline V gene sequence: CDR1 SGHNT, CDR2 YYREEE (reference sequence). The CDR3 is 14 amino acids. The CDR3 loop reads CASSDTGRENTIYF. The CDR3, as DNA: TGTGCCAGCAGTGATACGGGTCGTGAAAACACCATATATTTT.

This rearrangement joins TRBV5-8 to TRBJ2-3; 7 bases fit TRBD1. Trimming took 3 bases from V and 7 from J; bases not matched to a gene: 11. CDR3 size: 15 residues. Germline V gives CDR1 SGHTS, CDR2 YDEGEE. As DNA, the CDR3 is TGTGCCAGCAGCTACTCGGGACAGCCATCCCATACGCAGTATTTT. It specifies CASSYSGQPSHTQYF.

About this clone itself: A clone one base away is much larger, so this may be a read error. The V call is TRBV2, the J call TRBJ1-1; the D is unclear. The V and J ends lost 5 bases and 3 bases respectively, with 4 bases between them. The V gene's germline CDR1 is SNHLY and CDR2 FYNNEI. This CDR3 has 11 residues. CDR3 bases: TGTGCCAGCAGTCCGGACACTGAAGCTTTCTTT. It encodes CASSPDTEAFF.

The rearrangement joins TRBV27 to TRBJ2-1, with 7 bases aligning to TRBD2. Per germline, CDR1 MNHEY and CDR2 SMNVEV (reference sequence). The CDR3 has 13 residues. J was trimmed by 10 bases and V by 6 bases; bases with no gene match: 9. CDR3 in DNA: TGTGCCAGCAGAGTGGGGGGAGGGTACGAGCAGTTCTTC. Amino acids: CASRVGGGYEQFF.

CDR3 loop: CAWTGASSYNEQFF. For the CDR3, the DNA is TGTGCCTGGACCGGTGCGAGCTCCTACAATGAGCAGTTCTTC. The chain uses TRBV30 and TRBJ2-1; D is unresolved. The germline CDR1 and CDR2 sequences are GTSNPN and SVGIG (reference sequence). Deletions cut 4 bases from V and 0 bases from J, with 10 bases between. CDR3 length equals 14 residues.

The rearrangement joins TRBV2 to TRBJ2-1, with D unresolved. CDR1 is SNHLY, CDR2 FYNNEI, per germline. The V gene lost 3 bases and the J gene lost 2 bases, with 11 bases spanning the gap. The CDR3 contains 15 residues. The CDR3 DNA is TGTGCCAGCAGTGATATTAGCTCCCCCTACAATGAGCAGTTCTTC. This gives the protein CASSDISSPYNEQFF.

This clone was observed a few times. This chain links TRBV23-1 with TRBJ1-1; weak D call: TRBD1 (6 bases). TRBV23-1 is an ORF, and what it does is uncertain. The CDR3 loop spans 22 amino acids. V lost 3 bases and J 0 bases, leaving 32 bases between the germline ends. The CDR3 sequence is CASSHPSDSPQGTLYMNTEAFF. The DNA of the CDR3 is TGCGCCAGCAGTCATCCCTCAGATAGCCCACAGGGAACCCTCTATATGAACACTGAAGCTTTCTTT.

The chain carries TRBV28 and TRBJ1-4; D perhaps matches TRBD1 (5 bases). CDR3 length: 17 residues. Trimming took 3 bases from V and 3 from J, leaving 17 bases between them. Germline lookup yields CDR1 MDHEN and CDR2 SYDVKM. The CDR3 loop reads CASSFQSLTAPNEKLFF. Written as DNA, the CDR3 is TGTGCCAGCAGTTTTCAATCCCTGACAGCTCCTAATGAAAAACTGTTTTTT. Full variable domain (rest looked up from reference TRBV28 and TRBJ1-4): DVKVTQSSRYLVKRTGEKVFLECVQDMDHENMFWYRQDPGLGLRLIYFSYDVKMKEKGDIPEGYSVSREKKERFSLILESASTNQTSMYLCASSFQSLTAPNEKLFFGSGTQLSVL.

This chain links TRBV5-1 with TRBJ1-3, with no clear D. CDR1 is SGHRS, CDR2 YFSETQ, per germline. Trimming took off 0 bases at V and 5 bases at J, with 6 bases between the two ends. The CDR3 spans 13 residues. Here the CDR3 reads CASSLGTRNTIYF. The CDR3 DNA is TGCGCCAGCAGCTTGGGAACTCGAAACACCATATATTTT. Variable domain in full (rest from reference TRBV5-1 and TRBJ1-3): KAGVTQTPRYLIKTRGQQVTLSCSPISGHRSVSWYQQTPGQGLQFLFEYFSETQRNKGNFPGRFSGRQFSNSRSEMNVSTLELGDSALYLCASSLGTRNTIYFGEGSWLTVV.

V gene TRBV7-9 combines with J gene TRBJ1-2, with D unclear. The germline CDR1 and CDR2 sequences are SEHNR and FQNEAQ (reference sequence). Deletions cut 4 bases from V and 8 bases from J, with 14 bases between. The CDR3 runs to 13 residues. DNA for the CDR3: TGTGCCAGCAGCTCTTCGGGTTCGGAGGGCTACACCTTC. It encodes CASSSSGSEGYTF.

CDR3 region: CASSVYGTSRTYEQYF. The DNA for the CDR3 is TGTGCCAGCAGTGTTTACGGGACTAGCAGGACCTACGAGCAGTACTTC. The chain carries TRBV6-1 and TRBJ2-7; 9 bases are shared with TRBD2. This CDR3 comprises 16 residues. V was pared by 4 bases and J by 2 bases, with 9 bases of the junction left unmatched. Germline values: CDR1 MNHNS, CDR2 SASEGT.

The rearrangement joins TRBV3-1 (or the pseudogene TRBV3-2) to TRBJ2-2, with no clear D. The CDR3 sequence is 13 residues long. Germline V CDR1 and CDR2: LGHDT, YNNKEL (reference sequence). V shed 3 bases and J shed 9 bases, with 11 bases lying between them. The CDR3 protein is CASSHHPMRELFF. CDR3 bases: TGTGCCAGCAGCCACCACCCTATGCGGGAGCTGTTTTTT.

The J gene is TRBJ1-6, the V gene TRBV11-1, with 8 bases aligning to TRBD1. The germline V gene encodes CDR1 SGHAT and CDR2 FQDESV (reference sequence). The V and J ends lost 5 bases and 8 bases, in that order; junction bases with no gene match: 5. The CDR3 is 14 amino acids. The CDR3, as DNA: TGTGCCAGCAGCCGGGGACAGGACTATTCACCCCTCCACTTT. It yields the protein CASSRGQDYSPLHF.

The sample holds one count of this clone. This sequence joins TRBV2 and TRBJ2-4, with no clear D. V was clipped by 1 base and J by 0 bases, with 4 bases between them. The CDR3 is 14 amino acids. Germline values: CDR1 SNHLY, CDR2 FYNNEI. The CDR3 reads CASSEGLAKNIQYF. The CDR3 DNA reads as TGTGCCAGCAGTGAAGGACTAGCCAAAAACATTCAGTACTTC. Supplemented by reference TRBV2 and TRBJ2-4, the full variable domain reads EPEVTQTPSHQVTQMGQEVILRCVPISNHLYFYWYRQILGQKVEFLVSFYNNEISEKSEIFDDQFSVERPDGSNFTLKIRSTKLEDSAMYFCASSEGLAKNIQYFGAGTRLSVL.

The rearrangement links TRBV5-1 to TRBJ2-5, with TRBD2 matching over 8 bases. The germline V gene encodes CDR1 SGHRS and CDR2 YFSETQ. This CDR3 region has 11 residues. V dropped 10 bases and J dropped 4; count of bases not matched to a gene: 3. CDR3 sequence (DNA): TGCGCCTCTGGACTAGCAGAGACCCAGTACTTC. Residues: CASGLAETQYF. Looking up the rest from reference TRBV5-1 and TRBJ2-5 gives the full variable domain: KAGVTQTPRYLIKTRGQQVTLSCSPISGHRSVSWYQQTPGQGLQFLFEYFSETQRNKGNFPGRFSGRQFSNSRSEMNVSTLELGDSALYLCASGLAETQYFGPGTRLLVL.

The chain links TRBV18 to TRBJ2-7, with 8 bases aligning to TRBD1. Germline CDR1 reads KGHSH; CDR2 reads LQKENI. V trimming: 3 bases; J trimming: 3 bases; junction bases outside the gene matches: 7. The length of the CDR3 is 15 residues. CDR3 sequence: CASSPGQGYRYEQYF. The DNA for the CDR3 is TGTGCCAGCTCACCCGGACAGGGCTACCGCTACGAGCAGTACTTC.

This clone was detected a few times. V usage is TRBV4-1 and J usage is TRBJ2-2; 12 bases fit TRBD2. From germline, CDR1 is MGHRA and CDR2 YSYEKL. V shed 1 base, J shed 2 bases, and the junction held 2 bases outside the gene matches. The CDR3 has 17 residues. The CDR3 spells CASSQGLAGANTGELFF. The CDR3, as DNA: TGCGCCAGCAGCCAAGGACTAGCGGGGGCAAACACCGGGGAGCTGTTTTTT.

This clone occurred a few times. The V call is TRBV19, the J call TRBJ1-6; D is unclear. Germline V lookup: CDR1 LNHDA, CDR2 SQIVND (reference sequence). CDR3 length equals 18 residues. V dropped 1 base and J dropped 0 bases, with 13 bases sitting between them. The CDR3, as DNA: TGTGCCAGTAGTATAGCCAGGCCTTCGAGCTCCTATAATTCACCCCTCCACTTT. This codes for CASSIARPSSSYNSPLHF.

The chain is built from TRBV12-3 or TRBV12-4 and TRBJ1-2; D not resolved. This CDR3 comprises 13 residues. V dropped 1 base and J dropped 6 bases, with 9 bases sitting between them. The CDR3 is CASSLVVADGYTF. As DNA, the CDR3 is TGTGCCAGCAGTTTAGTTGTGGCGGATGGCTACACCTTC.

V is TRBV12-5 and J is TRBJ2-3, with a tentative D call TRBD2 (5 bases). Germline CDR1 is LGHNT and CDR2 is FRNRAP. V was trimmed by 4 bases and J by 4 bases, leaving 18 bases between them. This CDR3 comprises 16 residues. This chain's CDR3 is CASGSPLGVIPDTQYF. As DNA, the CDR3 is TGTGCTAGTGGTTCCCCCCTGGGAGTGATCCCAGATACGCAGTATTTT.